This TCR beta chain was observed in a study of long-term antiretroviral therapy in people with HIV. Findings of the study overall: Collection of the blood took place between the mid-2000s and the late 2010s. The ART regimens in use then may have been less effective than current ones.

Remarks on this clone: Its antigen is as yet unknown.

V was pared by 8 bases and J by 1 base, with 9 bases of the junction left unmatched. This CDR3 region has 16 residues. The germline gives CDR1 SNHLY, CDR2 FYNNEI. The assay, immunoSEQ v3.0, was run at survey level. Per-sample targets for sequencing were roughly 35,000-50,000 T-cell genomes. Using immunoSEQ multiplex PCR, the repertoire was profiled, and TCRdb retains in-frame clones only, with some absent. The data hold 30,000 to 40,000 clones, with over 75% observed a single time. The material sequenced was unsorted PBMCs, taken 1.5 years after starting antiretroviral therapy. This chain connects TRBV2 to TRBJ1-4, with TRBD1 identical over 8 bases. This sequence originates from a man aged 18 to 30 with HIV. The DNA for the CDR3 is TGTGCCAGCGTCACAGGGGGAGTCGGAACTAATGAAAAACTGTTTTTT. This gives the protein CASVTGGVGTNEKLFF.